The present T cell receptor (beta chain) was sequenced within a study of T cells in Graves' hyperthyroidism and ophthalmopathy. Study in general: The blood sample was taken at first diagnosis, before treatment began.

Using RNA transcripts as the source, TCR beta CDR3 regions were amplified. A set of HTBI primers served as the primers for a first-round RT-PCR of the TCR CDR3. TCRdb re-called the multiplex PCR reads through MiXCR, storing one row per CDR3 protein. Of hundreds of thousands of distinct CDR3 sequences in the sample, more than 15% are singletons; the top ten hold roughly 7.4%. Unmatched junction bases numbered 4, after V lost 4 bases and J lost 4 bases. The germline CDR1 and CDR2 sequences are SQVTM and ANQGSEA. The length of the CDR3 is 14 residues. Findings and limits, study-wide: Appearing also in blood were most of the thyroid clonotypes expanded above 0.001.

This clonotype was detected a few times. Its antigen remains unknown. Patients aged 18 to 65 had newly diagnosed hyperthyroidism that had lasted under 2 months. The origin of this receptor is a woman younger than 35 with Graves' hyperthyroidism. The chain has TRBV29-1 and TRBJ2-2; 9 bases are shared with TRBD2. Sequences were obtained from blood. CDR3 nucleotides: TGCAGCGTTGTAGCGGGAGTAGGCACCGGGGAGCTGTTTTTT. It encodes CSVVAGVGTGELFF.